This T cell receptor (beta chain) was sequenced for a study of T-cell memory formation after mild COVID-19. Looking at the study overall: TCR clusters largely stayed donor specific.

TCRdb reanalysed the 5' RACE reads using MiXCR and keeps one entry per CDR3 protein. The sample lists 200,000 to 250,000 distinct CDR3 sequences; more than 8% were seen once. The TCR comes from a man aged 18 to 29 who had mild COVID-19 (a few samples of this study predate the infection). Cell type and time point are not known. The sample comprised PBMCs or a T cell subset sorted from them (not recorded which).

This CDR3 is CASSLRGGNYGYTF. The CDR3 DNA reads TGTGCCAGCAGCTTACGGGGGGGTAACTATGGCTACACCTTC. This chain uses TRBV7-2 with TRBJ1-2, with a tentative D call TRBD1 (5 bases). This CDR3 spans 14 amino acids. Germline V gene sequence: CDR1 SGHTA, CDR2 FQGNSA. The V and J ends lost 2 bases and 1 base respectively, with 8 bases between them.